This is a list of T cell receptor beta chains from one sample in a study of T cell changes during pregnancy in multiple sclerosis. Method: immunoSEQ multiplex PCR; TCRdb's copy keeps in-frame clones and lacks some. The data hold about 64,000 clones, with roughly 89% observed a single time. The material was peripheral blood, obtained in the second trimester of pregnancy. These receptors all stem from a female donor with multiple sclerosis, enrolled in a pregnancy study. The conserved cysteine and the conserved F or W are not part of the CDR3 here.

V gene	J gene	CDR3 length	CDR3 protein
TRBV5-1	TRBJ1-2	15	ASWGRDTGAMGYGYT
TRBV7-2	TRBJ2-7	13	ASSPSGGFSYEQY
TRBV5-1	TRBJ2-1	15	ASTLSGTRSYYNEQF
TRBV5-8	TRBJ2-7	12	ASSLGPGTYEQY
TRBV5-1	TRBJ1-6	11	ASSPGQNSPLH
TRBV11-3	TRBJ2-2	13	ASSSGLADTGELF
TRBV5-4	TRBJ1-1	12	ASSFEVWSTEAF
TRBV7-9	TRBJ2-5	14	ASSKIDSFQPETQY
TRBV4-3	TRBJ2-5	13	ASSQDGGREETQY
TRBV5-1	TRBJ2-3	12	ASSRTTSTDTQY
TRBV29-1	TRBJ1-5	10	SAQGRNQPQH
TRBV11-2	TRBJ2-1	14	ASSPLAGSSYNEQF
TRBV18	TRBJ1-6	12	ASSPATGKSPLH
TRBV30	TRBJ2-1	14	AWRAIRTSGRNEQF
TRBV18	TRBJ2-2	15	ASSLFSSGANTGELF
TRBV5-6	TRBJ2-5	14	ASSLGGTGGWETQY
TRBV23-1	TRBJ1-2	9	ASSRRAGYT
TRBV5-1	TRBJ2-7	14	ASSLGTSGSIHEQY
TRBV9	TRBJ1-1	11	ASSVARNTEAF
TRBV30	-	11	AWSSGSSYEQY
TRBV7-2	TRBJ2-1	12	ASSLAQGYNEQF
TRBV5-1	TRBJ1-3	12	ASSLGNSGNTIY
TRBV6-4	TRBJ1-2	14	ASRLRHRETNYGYT
TRBV5-1	TRBJ2-7	12	ASSLAALDYEQY
TRBV7-9	TRBJ2-2	14	ASSLSTGANTGELF
TRBV5-1	TRBJ1-1	12	ASKSGQLNTEAF